These 19 T cell receptor beta chains came from one sample sequenced in a study of T cells after yellow fever vaccination. TCRdb reprocessed the 5' RACE reads via MiXCR and lists one record per CDR3 protein. The data show some 300,000 distinct CDR3 sequences, with 7.5% to 9% seen just once and about 3% held by the top ten. This specimen was CD4+ T cells sorted from PBMCs, taken 5 days after the yellow fever booster vaccination. Source of these receptors: a man aged 18 to 30 who received the YFV17D yellow fever vaccine.

This clonotype was seen repeatedly, ten times or more. The gene calls are TRBV7-9 and TRBJ2-2; D is unresolved. Trimming left V 2 bases short and J 2 bases short, with 9 bases between. Looked up from germline, CDR1 is SEHNR and CDR2 is FQNEAQ (reference sequence). CDR3 length: 15 amino acids. The DNA for the CDR3 is TGTGCCAGCAGCTTACTAGGATCTAACACCGGGGAGCTGTTTTTT. Its translation: CASSLLGSNTGELFF.

This clonotype was detected a few times. This sequence joins TRBV4-2 and TRBJ1-6; D perhaps matches TRBD1 (5 bases). With 1 base removed from V and 10 bases from J, the gap between germline ends came to 8 bases. Per germline, CDR1 LGHNA and CDR2 YNFKEQ. CDR3 length: 13 residues. As DNA, the CDR3 is TGTGCCAGCAGCCAAGGGGAGGGGTCACCCCTCCACTTT. It yields the protein CASSQGEGSPLHF.

This clonotype was seen at least ten times. V and J are TRBV5-1 and TRBJ2-5; D may be TRBD1 or TRBD2 (5 bases each). Trimming took off 4 bases at V and 1 base at J, with 14 bases between the two ends. The germline CDR1 and CDR2 sequences are SGHRS and YFSETQ. The CDR3 consists of 15 residues. CDR3 amino acids: CASSPGMTAQETQYF. CDR3 bases: TGCGCCAGCAGCCCGGGGATGACAGCCCAAGAGACCCAGTACTTC.

The chain has TRBV7-2 and TRBJ1-5; no definite D call. V lost 1 base and J lost 1, with 5 bases in between. Germline assignment: CDR1 SGHTA and CDR2 FQGNSA. The CDR3 is made up of 14 amino acids. The CDR3 loop reads CASSLVASNQPQHF. The CDR3 region has the DNA TGTGCCAGCAGCTTAGTGGCCAGCAATCAGCCCCAGCATTTT.

The gene calls are TRBV4-2 and TRBJ1-4; D is undetermined. The germline gives CDR1 LGHNA, CDR2 YNFKEQ. Trimming cost V 0 bases and J 8 bases, with 4 bases left between them. CDR3 size: 12 residues. CDR3 sequence (DNA): TGTGCCAGCAGCCAAGATCGCGAAAAACTGTTTTTT. Its protein is CASSQDREKLFF.

In this sample, this clonotype turned up many times. The chain carries TRBV2 and TRBJ1-6; D is uncertain. Trimming pared 7 bases from V and 4 bases from J, leaving 2 bases between. The CDR3 sequence is 11 residues long. Germline V gene lookup returns CDR1 SNHLY and CDR2 FYNNEI. The CDR3 region has the DNA TGTGCCAGCACATATAATTCACCCCTCCACTTT. Protein: CASTYNSPLHF.

This clonotype was seen a handful of times. The chain is built from TRBV7-9 and TRBJ1-5; possible D gene TRBD1, 5 bases. The CDR3 loop spans 14 amino acids. With 7 bases removed from V and 5 bases from J, the gap between germline ends came to 15 bases. CDR1 SEHNR and CDR2 FQNEAQ come from the germline V gene (reference sequence). The CDR3 region has the DNA TGTGCCAGCAACCAGCAGGGTGGCGATCAGCCCCAGCATTTT. Translating gives CASNQQGGDQPQHF.

The chain combines TRBV27 with TRBJ2-1; D is perhaps TRBD1 or TRBD2 (8 bases each). Deletions cut 3 bases from V and 9 bases from J, with 18 bases between. Germline V gives CDR1 MNHEY, CDR2 SMNVEV (reference sequence). The CDR3 is made up of 15 amino acids. CDR3 sequence: CASSFSGTGYGEQFF. The CDR3 DNA follows: TGTGCCAGCAGTTTTAGCGGGACAGGTTACGGTGAGCAGTTCTTC.

The gene calls are TRBV10-3 and TRBJ2-7; D is ambiguous. Trimming cost V 5 bases and J 3 bases, with 11 bases left between them. The germline CDR1 and CDR2 sequences are ENHRY and SYGVKD. The length of the CDR3 is 13 residues. The CDR3 spells CAISNGPVYEQYV. The CDR3 DNA sequence: TGTGCCATCAGTAATGGACCGGTCTACGAGCAGTACGTC.

This clonotype was observed many times. The chain links TRBV29-1 to TRBJ2-2; 8 nucleotides align to TRBD1. CDR3 length: 15 amino acids. The ends lost 5 bases at V and 6 bases at J; junction bases unmatched: 11. CDR1 and CDR2 from the germline V gene are SQVTM and ANQGSEA. The CDR3 coding sequence is TGCAGCGTTACCGGGACAGGAAGGAGACCCGGGGAGCTGTTTTTT. Translating gives CSVTGTGRRPGELFF.

The J gene is TRBJ2-1, the V gene TRBV6-6; 7 nucleotides agree with TRBD1. V was clipped by 4 bases and J by 1 base; unmatched bases: 4. The CDR3 extends over 15 amino acids. Germline V CDR1 and CDR2: MNHNY, SVGAGI (reference sequence). Here the CDR3 DNA reads TGTGCCAGCAGTTTAGGACAGGTTTCCTACAATGAGCAGTTCTTC. This encodes CASSLGQVSYNEQFF.

This clonotype appeared a few times. This rearrangement joins TRBV7-9 to TRBJ2-5, with TRBD2 matching 7 bases. Germline V gene sequence: CDR1 SEHNR, CDR2 FQNEAQ (reference sequence). V shed 5 bases and J 4 bases; nucleotides not matched to a gene: 13. The CDR3 totals 16 residues. The CDR3 nucleotides are TGTGCCAGCAGCCCCGCGGGGGATCCGCTAGGAGAGACCCAGTACTTC. Its protein is CASSPAGDPLGETQYF.

This clonotype turned up a few times. This chain links TRBV6-5 with TRBJ2-1; 9 bases are a match to TRBD1. The CDR3 totals 14 residues. From germline, CDR1 is MNHEY and CDR2 SVGAGI. The V segment lost 7 bases and the J segment 8 bases; nucleotides outside the gene matches: 9. The CDR3 region has the DNA TGTGCCAGCAAACCGGGACAGGGCAACGATGAGCAGTTCTTC. Protein sequence: CASKPGQGNDEQFF.

This clonotype turned up a few times. The chain joins TRBV11-2 to TRBJ1-5; D not resolved. V was trimmed by 5 bases and J by 1 base, leaving 6 bases between them. The CDR3 extends over 13 amino acids. Germline V gives CDR1 SGHAT, CDR2 FQNNGV. CDR3 in amino acids: CASSLWSNQPQHF. The CDR3 DNA sequence: TGTGCCAGCAGCCTTTGGAGCAATCAGCCCCAGCATTTT.

This clonotype was counted only a few times. The chain combines TRBV10-3 with TRBJ1-5, with 7 bases lining up with TRBD1. V lost 0 bases, J lost 6 bases, and 5 bases stayed unmatched. Germline V CDR1 and CDR2: ENHRY, SYGVKD. The CDR3 runs 15 residues. The CDR3 is CAISESDRNAQPQHF. DNA for the CDR3: TGTGCCATCAGTGAGTCGGACAGGAATGCTCAGCCCCAGCATTTT.

This clonotype appeared many times. The chain combines TRBV12-3 or TRBV12-4 with TRBJ1-6, with unresolved D. The germline V and J ends were trimmed by 3 bases and 7 bases, with 7 bases remaining between them. This CDR3 has 13 amino acids. The CDR3 loop reads CASSLQMNSPLHF. The CDR3, as DNA: TGTGCCAGCAGTTTGCAGATGAATTCACCCCTCCACTTT.

The chain links TRBV3-1 to TRBJ2-5; 7 nucleotides match TRBD2. Unmatched junction bases numbered 9, after V lost 4 bases and J lost 4 bases. There are 15 residues in the CDR3. Germline lookup yields CDR1 LGHDT and CDR2 YNNKEL (reference sequence). CDR3 sequence reads: CASSLNGGGIETQYF. CDR3 coding DNA: TGTGCCAGCAGCCTCAATGGGGGGGGAATAGAGACCCAGTACTTC.

This clonotype was counted between two and nine times. This chain uses TRBV27 with TRBJ2-5; 9 bases match TRBD2. Germline loops: CDR1 MNHEY, CDR2 SMNVEV (reference sequence). The V gene end was trimmed by 4 bases and the J gene end by 0 bases; junction bases not matched to a gene: 6. The CDR3 runs to 16 residues. This chain's CDR3 is CASSSRASGDQETQYF. The CDR3 bases are TGTGCCAGCAGTTCCAGGGCTAGCGGGGACCAAGAGACCCAGTACTTC.

J is TRBJ1-1 and V is TRBV19; 8 nucleotides line up with TRBD1. CDR1 and CDR2 from the germline V gene are LNHDA and SQIVND (reference sequence). Trimming took 5 bases from V and 4 from J; bases not matched to a gene: 3. The CDR3 runs to 13 residues. The CDR3 here is CASSRQGATEAFF. The CDR3 DNA is TGTGCCAGTAGTCGGCAGGGGGCCACTGAAGCTTTCTTT.